Below, one TCR beta chain is given with its context. The antigen this receptor binds is unknown. Base qualities were left out, and no much larger clone turns up one base away. Whole blood was collected in K2EDTA tubes by collaborating institutions according to the institutions' own protocols. For TCRbeta analysis, collaborators shipped samples in one of three forms: frozen whole blood, isolated PBMCs, or DNA extracted from either of those sample types. These data come from a study of blood T cell repertoires in COVID-19 (TCRdb year 2020). Notes on the research overall: Collaborator samples came from the United States, Italy and Spain and covered acute and convalescent phases of COVID-19. The sample metadata nearly always contained a de-identified subject ID, COVID-19 status, age in years and sex. The repertoires were made available in a free public database intended to serve as a resource for research on the immune response to SARS-CoV-2. HLA class I and class II types, where available, came from metadata supplied by the sample provider rather than from assay-based typing. The samples were drawn from two sources: the first 160 participants of the ongoing ImmuneRACE study, and 1,254 subjects contributed by 6 global collaborators. Subjects who had been exposed to COVID-19, were actively infected with it, or had recovered from it provided the deeply sampled blood TCRbeta repertoires that made up the dataset. The material from the prospective study consisted of cDNA or gDNA derived from T cells, B-cell-depleted T cells, or PBMCs. Results and caveats for the whole study, not just this receptor: The quantity of clinical and demographic metadata differed by source and by participant and was supplied without curation.

V ends up 6 bases short and J 1 base short, with an unmatched junction base count of 12. The CDR3 goes from the cysteine to the phenylalanine over 16 residues. Only the CDR3 part of the read is kept: 48 bases, read in frame from the first base. CDR1 SGHRS and CDR2 YFSETQ are derived from the germline V gene. TCRbeta CDR3 regions were amplified from genomic DNA by means of the immunoSEQ Assay, a bias-controlled multiplex PCR. In the authors' own workflow: Nucleated cell counts per sample were estimated from amplification of reference gene primers within the assay. To quantify the absolute abundance of each unique TCRbeta CDR3 rearrangement, sequence reads were collapsed and filtered. For each sample, productive Simpson clonality was calculated as the square root of Simpson's diversity index across productive rearrangements. Not all clones reach the TCRdb copy of this immuneACCESS table, which keeps in-frame sequences only. Checked studies attribute under half of the gap to unresolved V genes and leave the rest unexplained. V, J and clone size were drawn from that table, and D and trimming were deduced from the DNA. The sample table holds 350,000 to 550,000 clones, of which roughly 91% were seen once. Roughly 4% of the sample goes to the ten largest clones.

The sequencing sample was made of peripheral blood. The sequence links TRBV5-1 to TRBJ1-1; 7 bases in the junction line up with TRBD1. The sequence was obtained from a woman between 25 and 40 years old with acute or convalescent COVID-19. CDR3 loop: CASTSGGRQENTEAFF. The nucleotide sequence is TGCGCCAGCACTTCAGGGGGGCGGCAGGAGAACACTGAAGCTTTCTTT.